Below are 18 T cell receptor beta chains sequenced from a single sample in a study of cytomegalovirus exposure and HLA in healthy donors. 13 Jbeta primers and 60 Vbeta primers were used for the PCR. Clones were sequenced by immunoSEQ multiplex PCR, and TCRdb holds only the in-frame ones, with some missing. The table includes tens of thousands of clones, roughly 70% detected once. Specimen: PBMCs. The receptors come from a man aged 50 to 59 in good health and CMV-seronegative.

The chain carries TRBV9 and TRBJ1-5, with D maybe TRBD1 (5 bases). The CDR3 loop spans 16 amino acids. Trimming removed 0 bases at V and 5 bases at J, with 15 bases between. The germline CDR1 and CDR2 sequences are SGDLS and YYNGEE. CDR3 DNA: TGTGCCAGCAGCGTAGGTGGTCAGGGTATAGATCAGCCCCAGCATTTT. This sequence encodes CASSVGGQGIDQPQHF.

This clone appeared a few times. The J gene is TRBJ2-3, the V gene TRBV6-1; D is undetermined. The CDR3 loop spans 16 amino acids. Germline V gives CDR1 MNHNS, CDR2 SASEGT. V lost 2 bases and J lost 2, with 14 bases in between. The CDR3 reads CASSESESTATDTQYF. The CDR3 DNA is TGTGCCAGCAGTGAAAGTGAAAGTACAGCCACAGATACGCAGTATTTT.

This clone was counted a single time. This chain uses TRBV27 with TRBJ1-5; the match to TRBD1 covers 11 bases. The CDR3 has 17 residues. Germline trimming cut 2 bases from V and 4 bases from J; bases unmatched to any gene: 7. Germline loops: CDR1 MNHEY, CDR2 SMNVEV (reference sequence). The CDR3, as DNA: TGTGCCAGCAGTTTAGGACAGGGGGCGCTTGGAAATCAGCCCCAGCATTTT. Protein sequence: CASSLGQGALGNQPQHF.

The table lists this clone with a few counts. The genes are TRBV30 and TRBJ1-6; maybe TRBD1 (5 bases). The V gene lost 0 bases and the J gene lost 16 bases, with 13 bases spanning the gap. The CDR3 sequence is 12 residues long. Germline V gives CDR1 GTSNPN, CDR2 SVGIG (reference sequence). CDR3: CAWSVASGLLHF. In DNA form, the CDR3 reads TGTGCCTGGAGTGTTGCCTCGGGACTTCTCCACTTT.

This sequence joins TRBV14 and TRBJ1-2; D is unclear. Germline V gives CDR1 SGHDN, CDR2 FVKESK. The V gene lost 0 bases and the J gene lost 4 bases, with 9 bases spanning the gap. The CDR3 is made up of 14 amino acids. CDR3 region: CASSQDSLLYGYTF. The CDR3 coding sequence is TGTGCCAGCAGCCAAGATTCACTGCTCTATGGCTACACCTTC.

The CDR3 spells CSVPGESRETQYF. In DNA form, the CDR3 reads TGCAGCGTGCCCGGAGAGTCTAGAGAGACCCAGTACTTC. This chain joins TRBV29-1 and TRBJ2-5; D unresolved. The CDR3 is made up of 13 amino acids. In germline, CDR1 is SQVTM, CDR2 ANQGSEA. Deletions cut 6 bases from V and 4 bases from J, with 15 bases between.

Concerning this clone: Compared with germline, one end of the junction differs, possibly owing to a read error. V is TRBV11-3 and J is TRBJ1-1, with D possibly being TRBD1 (5 bases). The CDR3 loop spans 14 amino acids. CDR1 is SGHNT, CDR2 YENEEA, per germline. The CDR3 is CAGSRQGEGTEAFF. In DNA, the CDR3 is TGTGCCGGCAGTAGACAAGGGGAGGGCACTGAAGCTTTCTTT. Full variable domain (rest looked up from reference TRBV11-3 and TRBJ1-1): EAGVVQSPRYKIIEKKQPVAFWCNPISGHNTLYWYLQNLGQGPELLIRYENEEAVDDSQLPKDRFSAERLKGVDSTLKIQPAELGDSAVYLCAGSRQGEGTEAFFGQGTRLTVV.

This rearrangement joins TRBV2 to TRBJ1-1; tentatively, D is TRBD1 (5 bases). The germline CDR1 and CDR2 sequences are SNHLY and FYNNEI. Deletions cut 10 bases from V and 0 bases from J, with 15 bases between. The length of the CDR3 is 14 residues. CDR3 loop: CATKNRTLNTEAFF. The CDR3 coding sequence is TGTGCCACCAAAAACAGGACCTTGAACACTGAAGCTTTCTTT. Full variable domain (rest looked up from reference TRBV2 and TRBJ1-1): EPEVTQTPSHQVTQMGQEVILRCVPISNHLYFYWYRQILGQKVEFLVSFYNNEISEKSEIFDDQFSVERPDGSNFTLKIRSTKLEDSAMYFCATKNRTLNTEAFFGQGTRLTVV.

This clone was detected once. The CDR3 bases are TGTGCCAGTAGCCTCGGGACAGTTTCCCGAGGGAATCAGCCCCAGCATTTT. Translating it yields CASSLGTVSRGNQPQHF. This sequence joins TRBV19 and TRBJ1-5, with 7 positions matching TRBD1. The germline gives CDR1 LNHDA, CDR2 SQIVND (reference sequence). CDR3 length: 17 amino acids. The V segment lost 6 bases and the J segment 4 bases; nucleotides outside the gene matches: 15.

The CDR3 DNA follows: TGTGCCAGCAAGAGCAGGGTTAGATCTGAAGCTTTCTTT. Translation gives CASKSRVRSEAFF. This chain connects TRBV2 to TRBJ1-1; TRBD1 might be the D (5 bases). CDR1 SNHLY and CDR2 FYNNEI come from the germline V gene. With 7 bases removed from V and 6 bases from J, the gap between germline ends came to 15 bases. This CDR3 comprises 13 residues.

CDR3 in amino acids: CASSVGTAGTDTQYF. CDR3 coding DNA: TGTGCCAGCAGTGTGGGGACAGCTGGGACAGATACGCAGTATTTT. The rearrangement uses TRBV6-1 and TRBJ2-3; 7 nucleotides line up with TRBD1. This CDR3 comprises 15 residues. Losses at the gene ends were 4 bases for V and 3 bases for J; bases not matched to a gene: 7. Looked up from germline, CDR1 is MNHNS and CDR2 is SASEGT.

The gene calls are TRBV4-2 and TRBJ2-5, with 9 bases lining up with TRBD2. The CDR3 runs to 18 residues. The trim removed 0 bases at V and 2 bases at J, leaving 10 bases unmatched. Per the germline V gene, CDR1 is LGHNA and CDR2 is YNFKEQ. DNA of the CDR3: TGTGCCAGCAGCCAAGAAGGGGTTCTGGCGGGGGGGCAAGAGACCCAGTACTTC. Translating it yields CASSQEGVLAGGQETQYF.

The chain links TRBV4-1 to TRBJ2-5; D remains unclear. Matching the DNA end better, TRBJ2-7 makes the J call doubtful. The CDR3 length is 13 residues. Germline V gives CDR1 MGHRA, CDR2 YSYEKL. The CDR3: CASSQVPSYEQYF. The CDR3 coding sequence is TGCGCCAGCAGCCAAGTTCCGTCCTACGAGCAGTACTTC.

This chain uses TRBV6-1 with TRBJ2-1, with 11 nucleotides matching TRBD1. This CDR3 region has 15 residues. The V segment lost 4 bases and the J segment 3 bases; nucleotides outside the gene matches: 2. Germline V gene sequence: CDR1 MNHNS, CDR2 SASEGT. CDR3 region: CASSVGTGGYNEQFF. CDR3 DNA sequence: TGTGCCAGCAGTGTGGGGACAGGGGGCTACAATGAGCAGTTCTTC.

The chain couples TRBV4-2 to TRBJ1-3; D remains ambiguous. This CDR3 is 15 amino acids long. Trimming took off 4 bases at V and 0 bases at J, with 10 bases between the two ends. Germline CDR1 LGHNA, CDR2 YNFKEQ. This CDR3 is CASSRREASGNTIYF. CDR3 nucleotide sequence: TGTGCCAGCAGCCGACGGGAAGCCTCTGGAAACACCATATATTTT.

In regard to this clone: One end of the junction varies from germline; a read error may be responsible. Other DNA sequences within the sample encode an identical CDR3. The genes are TRBV6-4 and TRBJ1-1; D is uncertain. This CDR3 contains 13 residues. The germline CDR1 and CDR2 sequences are MRHNA and SNTAGT. The CDR3 region is CASSVGGNTEAFF. The CDR3 DNA reads as TGTGCCAGCAGTGTTGGAGGGAACACTGAGGCTTTCTTT.

The rearrangement joins TRBV7-3 to TRBJ1-6, with 10 positions matching TRBD1. CDR1 SGHTA and CDR2 FQGTGA come from the germline V gene. CDR3 length equals 15 residues. V shed 5 bases, J shed 10 bases, and the junction held 8 bases outside the gene matches. CDR3 sequence (DNA): TGTGCCAGCAGCGCAACCGGGACAGGGGTCTCACCCCTCCACTTT. Encoded protein: CASSATGTGVSPLHF.

The chain joins TRBV7-3 to TRBJ2-5; weak D call: TRBD2 (5 bases). In germline, CDR1 is SGHTA, CDR2 FQGTGA. The ends were cut back, 2 bases at V and 6 bases at J, with 10 bases in the middle. This CDR3 comprises 13 residues. The chain's CDR3 is CASSLDYSKTQYF. The CDR3 coding sequence is TGTGCCAGCAGCTTAGACTACTCCAAGACCCAGTACTTC.